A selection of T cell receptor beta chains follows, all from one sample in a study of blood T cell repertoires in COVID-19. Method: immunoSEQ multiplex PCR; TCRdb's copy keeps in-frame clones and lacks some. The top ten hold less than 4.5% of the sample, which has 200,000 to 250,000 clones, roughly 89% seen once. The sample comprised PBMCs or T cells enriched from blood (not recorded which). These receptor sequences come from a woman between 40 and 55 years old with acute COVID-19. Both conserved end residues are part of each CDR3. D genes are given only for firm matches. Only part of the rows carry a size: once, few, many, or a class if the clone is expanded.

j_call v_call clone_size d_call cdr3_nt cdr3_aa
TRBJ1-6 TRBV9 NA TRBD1 TGTGCCAGCAGCGGAAGTCGAACAGGGGTCGCTTCACCCCTCCACTTT CASSGSRTGVASPLHF
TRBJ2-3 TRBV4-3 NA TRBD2 TGCGCCAGCAGCCAAGCGGGGGGAAGCACAGATACGCAGTATTTT CASSQAGGSTDTQYF
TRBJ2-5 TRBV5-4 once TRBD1 TGTGCCAGCAGCTGGTCCGGGACAGCGAATCAAGAGACCCAGTACTTC CASSWSGTANQETQYF
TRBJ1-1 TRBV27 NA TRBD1 TGTGCCAGCAGTTTATACCGGGACAGTGGATATGAAGCTTTCTTT CASSLYRDSGYEAFF
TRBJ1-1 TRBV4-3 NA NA TGCGCCAGCAGCCAAGATCGGAGCACTGAAGCTTTCTTT CASSQDRSTEAFF
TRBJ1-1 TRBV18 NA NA TGTGCCAGCTCACCACTTGAGAAGAACACTGAAGCTTTCTTT CASSPLEKNTEAFF
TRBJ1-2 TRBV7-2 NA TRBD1 TGTGCCAGCAGCCCCGGGACAGGACAGAGCGGCTACACCTTC CASSPGTGQSGYTF
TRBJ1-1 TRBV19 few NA TGTGCCAGTAGTACACTCTATCCCCGAACAGTGAACACTGAAGCTTTCTTT CASSTLYPRTVNTEAFF
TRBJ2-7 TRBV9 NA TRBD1 TGTGCCAGCAGCCCAATACCACAGGGGGCTAGCGAGCAGTACTTC CASSPIPQGASEQYF
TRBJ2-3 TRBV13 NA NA TGTGCCAGCAGCTTAAGCGCAGATACGCAGTATTTT CASSLSADTQYF
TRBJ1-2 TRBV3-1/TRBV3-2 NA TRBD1 TGTGCCAGCAGCCCGACAGGGGGAGAGAGCGGCTACACCTTC CASSPTGGESGYTF
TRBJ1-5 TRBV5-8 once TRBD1 TGTGCCAGCAGCCTAGGACAGGGTGGCGCTCAGCCCCAGCATTTT CASSLGQGGAQPQHF
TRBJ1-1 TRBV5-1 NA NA TGCGCCAGCAGCCCCGATGGGCAGAAGAACACTGAAGCTTTCTTT CASSPDGQKNTEAFF
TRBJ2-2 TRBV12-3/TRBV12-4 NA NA TGTGCCAGCAGTTTCCTGGCTACCGGGGAGCTGTTTTTT CASSFLATGELFF
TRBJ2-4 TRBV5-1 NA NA TGCGCCAGCAGCTTGGAGCTAGCCAAAAACATTCAGTACTTC CASSLELAKNIQYF
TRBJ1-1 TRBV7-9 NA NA TGTGCCAGCAGCTCCAGTTCGAACACTGAAGCTTTCTTT CASSSSSNTEAFF
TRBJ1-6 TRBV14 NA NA TGTGCCAGCAGCCAACCGGACAGTTATTCACCCCTCCACTTT CASSQPDSYSPLHF
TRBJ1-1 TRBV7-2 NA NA TGTGCCAGCAGCTTAGTGGGCTCAGGGGTCGACGCTTTCTTT CASSLVGSGVDAFF
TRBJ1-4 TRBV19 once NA TGTGCCAGCATCGCTACCTCGAATGAAAAACTGTTTTTT CASIATSNEKLFF
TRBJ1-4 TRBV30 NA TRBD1 TGTGCCTGGAGTGACTCAGGGGGGATTCTGGAAAAACTGTTTTTT CAWSDSGGILEKLFF
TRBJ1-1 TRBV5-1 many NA TGCGCCAGCAGCTTACAGTACAGGGCGGGCACTGAAGCTTTCTTT CASSLQYRAGTEAFF
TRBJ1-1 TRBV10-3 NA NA TGTGCCATCAGTCCAGGGCAGGGTTTCACTGAAGCTTTCTTT CAISPGQGFTEAFF
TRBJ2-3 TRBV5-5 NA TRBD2 TGTGCCAGCAGGAGAGAGCGGGGGGGCCGGACAGATACGCAGTATTTT CASRRERGGRTDTQYF
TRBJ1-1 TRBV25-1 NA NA TGTGCCAGCAGTATGGCGGTGAACACTGAAGCTTTCTTT CASSMAVNTEAFF
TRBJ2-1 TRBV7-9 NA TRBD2 TGTGCCAGCAGCTACGTACCGGGACTAAGCTACAATGAGCAGTTCTTC CASSYVPGLSYNEQFF
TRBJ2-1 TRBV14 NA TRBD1 TGTGCCAGCAGCCACGGACAGGGGGGCGCTGAGCAGTTCTTC CASSHGQGGAEQFF
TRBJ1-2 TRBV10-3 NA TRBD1 TGTGCCATCAGTGTGGGGGGGACAGGCCGCTCCTCTAACTATGGCTACACCTTC CAISVGGTGRSSNYGYTF
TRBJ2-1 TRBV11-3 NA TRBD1 TGTGCCAGCAGCTTAGTTGGGACAGGGAGTGAGCAGTTCTTC CASSLVGTGSEQFF
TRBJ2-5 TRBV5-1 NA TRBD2 TGCGCCAGCAGCCTAACGGGGAGGGGAGGAAAGACCCAGTACTTC CASSLTGRGGKTQYF
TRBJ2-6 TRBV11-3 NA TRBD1 TGTGCCAGCAGCCCGGGACAGGGACAAACCTCTGGGGCCAACGTCCTGACTTTC CASSPGQGQTSGANVLTF
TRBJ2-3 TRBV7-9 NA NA TGTGCCAGCAGCTTCCAGGGTACCACTAGCACAGATACGCAGTATTTT CASSFQGTTSTDTQYF
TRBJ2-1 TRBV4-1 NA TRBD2 TGCGCCAGCAGCCACCCGGGACTAGCGGGGGGGCCGTTAGTGGACAATGAGCAGTTCTTC CASSHPGLAGGPLVDNEQFF
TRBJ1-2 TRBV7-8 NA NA TGTGCCAGCAGCCTCTACCAGGGATACTATGGCTACACCTTC CASSLYQGYYGYTF
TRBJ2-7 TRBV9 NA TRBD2 TGTGCCAGCAGCCCTAGCGGGGGAACGGGCGAGCAGTACTTC CASSPSGGTGEQYF
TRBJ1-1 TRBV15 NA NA TGTGCCACCAGTTTTTCAGATAACACTGAAGCTTTCTTT CATSFSDNTEAFF
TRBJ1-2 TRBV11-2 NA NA TGTGCCAGCAGCTTAGGAACGGGGAACTATGGCTACACCTTC CASSLGTGNYGYTF
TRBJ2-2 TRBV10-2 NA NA TGCGCCAGCAGGGGGGACTCCCTGACCGGGGAGCTGTTTTTT CASRGDSLTGELFF
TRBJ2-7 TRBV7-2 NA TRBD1 TGTGCCAGCAGCTTTACCGGGACAGGGAGCTACGAGCAGTACTTC CASSFTGTGSYEQYF
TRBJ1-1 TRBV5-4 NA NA TGTGCCAGCAGCCGTACTATCGCGATGAACACTGAAGCTTTCTTT CASSRTIAMNTEAFF
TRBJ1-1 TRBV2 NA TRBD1 TGTGCCAGCAGTGAACTGGGACAGGCTCATGAAGCTTTCTTT CASSELGQAHEAFF